This TCR beta chain was sequenced in a study of CD8 T cells in ankylosing spondylitis. TCRdb reanalysed the 5' RACE reads using MiXCR and keeps one entry per CDR3 protein. This table holds about 250,000 distinct CDR3 sequences, roughly 32% found once. Findings and caveats of the study: Apparently characteristic of ankylosing spondylitis blood was a TCR beta motif (fewer than 10 highly homologous variants). Matched synovial fluid from ankylosing spondylitis patients was reported to be enriched for disease-linked clones.

The V gene's germline CDR1 is SGHRS and CDR2 YFSETQ. CDR3 length: 14 amino acids. Germline trimming cut 4 bases from V and 9 bases from J; bases unmatched to any gene: 5. As concerns this clonotype: Its specificity is unknown.

The sequence came from a male donor with ankylosing spondylitis or in good health (not recorded which). The source material was blood, either unsorted or a sorted T cell fraction (not recorded which). The V call is TRBV5-1, the J call TRBJ1-6; 9 positions match TRBD1. The CDR3 nucleotides read TGCGCCAGCAGCGCCGGGACAGGGCTTTCACCCCTCCACTTT. This encodes CASSAGTGLSPLHF.